The 5 T cell receptor beta chains below all came from one sample that was sequenced in a study of blood T cell repertoires in COVID-19. Libraries were prepared by immunoSEQ multiplex PCR; TCRdb keeps only in-frame clonotypes and omits some of them. The table lists approximately 280,000 clones, around 86% of them singletons. The material sequenced was peripheral blood. The receptors were gathered from a woman younger than 45 who had recovered from COVID-19.

V gene TRBV2 combines with J gene TRBJ2-1; maybe TRBD1 (6 bases). The CDR3 consists of 15 residues. Germline CDR1 SNHLY, CDR2 FYNNEI. V gave up 5 bases and J gave up 2 bases, with 13 bases separating them. DNA for the CDR3: TGTGCCAGCAGTCAACAGGGTGGCGCCTACAATGAGCAGTTCTTC. This gives the protein CASSQQGGAYNEQFF.

The chain employs TRBV7-9 and TRBJ2-6, with D perhaps matching TRBD1 (6 bases). The ends were cut back, 5 bases at V and 0 bases at J, with 20 bases in the middle. This CDR3 is 19 amino acids long. In germline, CDR1 is SEHNR, CDR2 FQNEAQ (reference sequence). The CDR3 DNA reads TGTGCCAGCAGCCCCCACCAGGCAGGGGATAGCTCTGGGGCCAACGTCCTGACTTTC. Protein: CASSPHQAGDSSGANVLTF. The entire variable domain, with the rest obtained from reference TRBV7-9 and TRBJ2-6, is as follows: DTGVSQNPRHKITKRGQNVTFRCDPISEHNRLYWYRQTLGQGPEFLTYFQNEAQLEKSRLLSDRFSAERPKGSFSTLEIQRTEQGDSAMYLCASSPHQAGDSSGANVLTFGAGSRLTVL.

V is TRBV7-9 and J is TRBJ2-3; 13 bases line up with TRBD2. The germline V gene encodes CDR1 SEHNR and CDR2 FQNEAQ (reference sequence). The CDR3 runs to 16 residues. V dropped 4 bases and J dropped 7; count of bases not matched to a gene: 8. The CDR3 loop reads CASSSTRTSGSHTQYF. The CDR3 DNA reads as TGTGCCAGCAGCTCGACCCGGACTAGCGGGAGTCATACGCAGTATTTT. The whole variable domain, remainder taken from reference TRBV7-9 and TRBJ2-3, is DTGVSQNPRHKITKRGQNVTFRCDPISEHNRLYWYRQTLGQGPEFLTYFQNEAQLEKSRLLSDRFSAERPKGSFSTLEIQRTEQGDSAMYLCASSSTRTSGSHTQYFGPGTRLTVL.

V gene TRBV6-5 combines with J gene TRBJ2-1; TRBD1 is a possible D gene (6 bases). This CDR3 spans 13 amino acids. V gave up 7 bases and J gave up 4 bases, with 11 bases separating them. Germline V gene sequence: CDR1 MNHEY, CDR2 SVGAGI. As DNA, the CDR3 is TGTGCCAGCATCCGAGGGGGATACAATGAGCAGTTCTTC. Translation gives CASIRGGYNEQFF.

This chain connects TRBV4-2 to TRBJ1-1; D gene ambiguous. V was shortened by 0 bases and J by 6 bases, with 11 bases between the two germline ends. The CDR3 spans 14 residues. CDR1 and CDR2 from the germline V gene are LGHNA and YNFKEQ. The chain's CDR3 is CASSQDRRDSEAFF. The CDR3 nucleotides read TGTGCCAGCAGCCAAGATCGAAGAGACTCTGAAGCTTTCTTT.